This TCR beta chain comes out of a study of glioma-infiltrating T cells (dated by TCRdb to 2016 to 2017). Background for the entire study: Low-grade gliomas were WHO grade II oligodendrogliomas or astrocytomas, and glioblastomas were WHO grade IV tumors sampled at initial rather than recurrent diagnosis. Before surgery, glioma patients were given dexamethasone for six or fewer days. For blood libraries, the target was roughly 4.5- to 11-fold sequencing coverage of some 1 million peripheral T cells. Sequencing of TCR alpha- and beta-chain repertoires was performed on glioma tissue, on non-neoplastic brain tissue, and on matched peripheral blood mononuclear cells. To gauge divergence between tissue and blood T-cell populations, every tissue-infiltrating repertoire was compared against the peripheral blood repertoire from the same patient. The paired cohort was made up of three low-grade glioma patients, 7 to 9 primary glioblastoma patients and three non-glioma patients who contributed non-neoplastic brain tissue.

TCR alpha and beta CDR3 regions were amplified with the iRepertoire nested amplicon-rescue multiplex PCR (arm-PCR) platform from RNA. For one-step reverse transcription and amplification, roughly 85-400 ng of tissue mRNA or PBMC total RNA was used as input. After bead purification, a secondary multiplex PCR added Illumina adapters, and libraries were gel-purified between 200 and 400 bp. Demultiplexing relied on internal 6-nucleotide barcodes carried by the libraries. Libraries were sequenced on an Illumina MiSeq with 2x220 or 2x250 nucleotide paired-end reads. In the paper's pipeline: Paired reads were merged using FLASH 1.2.11 and aligned with BWA-MEM to the GRCh37 human genome, and TRA and TRB reads were then extracted. V and J assignment used an IMGT-derived reference of cassette sequences and CDR3 motifs that included pseudogenes. Three-frame translation of reads was performed, and productive CDR3s were defined as those with a C...FGXG motif and no stop codons. Clonotypes were defined as unique combinations of V-J cassette pair and CDR3 amino acid sequence. Hamming distance filtering was applied to reads, with thresholds set by the sequence error rate of each sample in mapped regions. TCRdb reprocessed the public reads (quality trimming at Q25 with fastp, clone calling with MiXCR) and kept in-frame beta chains. Each record represents a unique CDR3 protein, reported with the most common genes and DNA among its rows. It is TCRdb's table, rather than the study itself, that gives the V and J calls and clone size. The sample includes fewer than 500,000 distinct CDR3 sequences, with approximately 42% observed a single time. The leading ten clones occupy about 11% of the sample.

Measured from the cysteine to the phenylalanine, the CDR3 is 13 residues long. The read is trimmed to its CDR3 DNA, 39 bases read in frame from base 1. V gives up 0 bases and J gives up 6 bases, and the segment between their germline ends measures 7 bases. CDR1 and CDR2, looked up from the germline V gene, are ENHRY and SYGVKD. A remark on this clonotype: This receptor's antigen is unknown. No qualities accompany the bases; no much larger clone lies one base away.

What the study reported, not specific to this receptor: A signature set of shared blood CDR3 motifs marked patients with low tissue-blood divergence and was depleted in highly divergent patients. Group comparisons rested on small numbers: three non-neoplastic, three low-grade glioma and several glioblastoma patients. Very few CDR3 sequences were shared between tissue and blood, attributed to high CDR3 diversity and limited sampling. VJ-independent divergence between tissue and blood was lower than expected in non-neoplastic patients but higher than expected in all gliomas, particularly low-grade gliomas.

Immediately after resection, surgical brain or tumor specimens were cryofrozen in liquid nitrogen, and peripheral blood cells were collected at the same time. The rearrangement combines TRBV10-3 with TRBJ2-3, with TRBD2 perhaps the D gene, on 6 matching bases. This sequence originates from a human donor with low-grade glioma or glioblastoma, undergoing nonglioma brain surgery, or in good health (not recorded which). Sequencing was carried out using glioma tissue, nonneoplastic brain tissue, or PBMCs (not recorded which). The CDR3 region reads CAISESGRDTQYF. Here is the DNA: TGTGCCATCAGTGAGTCAGGGAGGGATACGCAGTATTTT.